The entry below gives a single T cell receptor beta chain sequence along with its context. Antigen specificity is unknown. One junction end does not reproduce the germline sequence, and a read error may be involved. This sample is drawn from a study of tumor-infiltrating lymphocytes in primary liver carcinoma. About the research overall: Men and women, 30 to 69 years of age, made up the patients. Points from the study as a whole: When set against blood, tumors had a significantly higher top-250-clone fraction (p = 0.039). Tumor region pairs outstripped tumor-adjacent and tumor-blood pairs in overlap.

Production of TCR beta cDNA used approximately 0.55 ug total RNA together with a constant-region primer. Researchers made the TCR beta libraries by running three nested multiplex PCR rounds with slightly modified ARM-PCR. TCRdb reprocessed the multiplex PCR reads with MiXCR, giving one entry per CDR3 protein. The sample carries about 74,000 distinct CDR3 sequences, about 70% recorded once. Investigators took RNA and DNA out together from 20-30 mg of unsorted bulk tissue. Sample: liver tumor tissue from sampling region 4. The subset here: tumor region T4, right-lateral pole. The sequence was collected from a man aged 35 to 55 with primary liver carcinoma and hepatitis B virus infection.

CDR3 DNA: TGCGCCAGCAGCAGAACTAACGGGTCCTATGAGCAGTACTTC. This sequence encodes CASSRTNGSYEQYF. The V and J genes are TRBV5-1 and TRBJ2-7; D is undetermined. Germline V gene lookup returns CDR1 SGHRS and CDR2 YFSETQ. The CDR3 covers 14 residues.